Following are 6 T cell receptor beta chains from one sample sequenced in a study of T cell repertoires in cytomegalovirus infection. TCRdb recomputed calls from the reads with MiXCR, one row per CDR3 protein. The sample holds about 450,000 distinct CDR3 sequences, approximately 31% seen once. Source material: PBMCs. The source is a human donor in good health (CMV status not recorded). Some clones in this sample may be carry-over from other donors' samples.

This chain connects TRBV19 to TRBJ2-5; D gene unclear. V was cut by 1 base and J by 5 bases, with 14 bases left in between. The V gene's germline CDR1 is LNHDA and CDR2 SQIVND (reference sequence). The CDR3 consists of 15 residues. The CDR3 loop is CASSIAAHEAETQYF. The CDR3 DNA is TGTGCCAGTAGTATAGCGGCACACGAGGCGGAGACCCAGTACTTC.

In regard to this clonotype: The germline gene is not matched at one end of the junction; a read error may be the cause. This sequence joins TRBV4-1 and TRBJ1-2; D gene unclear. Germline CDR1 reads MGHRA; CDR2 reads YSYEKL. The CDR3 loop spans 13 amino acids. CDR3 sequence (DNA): TGTGCCAGCAGCCAAGACGTCCCCTATGGCTACACCTTC. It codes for CASSQDVPYGYTF.

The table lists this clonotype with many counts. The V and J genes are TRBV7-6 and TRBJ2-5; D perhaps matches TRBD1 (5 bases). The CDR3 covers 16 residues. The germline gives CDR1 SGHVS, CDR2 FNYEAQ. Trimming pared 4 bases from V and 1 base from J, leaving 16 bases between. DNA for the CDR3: TGTGCCAGCAGCTCGACGGACACAATGCCCCAAGAGACCCAGTACTTC. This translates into CASSSTDTMPQETQYF.

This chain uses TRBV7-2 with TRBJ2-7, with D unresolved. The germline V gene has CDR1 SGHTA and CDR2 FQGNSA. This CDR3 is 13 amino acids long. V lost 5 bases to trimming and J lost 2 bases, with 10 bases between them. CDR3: CASSPSAPYEQYF. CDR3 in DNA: TGTGCCAGCAGCCCTTCGGCGCCCTACGAGCAGTACTTC.

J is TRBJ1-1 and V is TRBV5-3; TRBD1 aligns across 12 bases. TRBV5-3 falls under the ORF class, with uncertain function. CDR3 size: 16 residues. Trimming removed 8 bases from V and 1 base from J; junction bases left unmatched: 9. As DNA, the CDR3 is TGTGCCAGCAGGGGGGACAGGGGGCCACCGAACACTGAAGCTTTCTTT. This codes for CASRGDRGPPNTEAFF.

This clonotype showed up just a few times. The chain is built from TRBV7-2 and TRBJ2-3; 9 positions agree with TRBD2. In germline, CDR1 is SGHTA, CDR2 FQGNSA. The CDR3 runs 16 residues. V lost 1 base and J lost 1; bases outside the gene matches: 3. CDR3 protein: CASSLVVAGGTDTQYF. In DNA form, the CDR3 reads TGTGCCAGCAGCTTAGTAGTAGCGGGGGGCACAGATACGCAGTATTTT. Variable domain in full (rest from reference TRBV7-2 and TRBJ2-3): GAGVSQSPSNKVTEKGKDVELRCDPISGHTALYWYRQSLGQGLEFLIYFQGNSAPDKSGLPSDRFSAERTGGSVSTLTIQRTQQEDSAVYLCASSLVVAGGTDTQYFGPGTRLTVL.